The 14 T cell receptor beta chains presented below share a single source sample, sequenced in a study of blood T cell repertoires in COVID-19. Profiling relied on immunoSEQ multiplex PCR, and the TCRdb table lists in-frame clones only, not all of them. Altogether some 290,000 clones are present, almost 90% being singletons, with the ten largest covering 1%. Source material: peripheral blood. These receptor sequences come from a woman in her forties with COVID-19, enrolled during active disease.

The chain uses TRBV3-1 (or the pseudogene TRBV3-2) and TRBJ2-1, with 7 bases fitting TRBD2. The V gene end was trimmed by 4 bases and the J gene end by 6 bases; junction bases not matched to a gene: 6. There are 14 residues in the CDR3. Germline CDR1 reads LGHDT; CDR2 reads YNNKEL (reference sequence). The CDR3 coding sequence is TGTGCCAGCAGCCCTGATGGCGGGAGCAATGAGCAGTTCTTC. This codes for CASSPDGGSNEQFF.

The rearrangement joins TRBV5-4 to TRBJ2-1; TRBD1 aligns across 8 bases. The CDR3 is 15 residues long. Germline V gene sequence: CDR1 SGHNT, CDR2 YYREEE (reference sequence). The V gene end was trimmed by 4 bases and the J gene end by 5 bases; junction bases not matched to a gene: 8. CDR3 in DNA: TGTGCCAGCAGCCAGGACAGGGACAGCAACAATGAGCAGTTCTTC. It yields the protein CASSQDRDSNNEQFF.

This sequence joins TRBV6-6 and TRBJ2-2; 10 nucleotides match TRBD1. Trimming cost V 6 bases and J 1 base; bases outside gene matches: 5. This CDR3 has 16 residues. The germline V gene encodes CDR1 MNHNY and CDR2 SVGAGI (reference sequence). Written as DNA, the CDR3 is TGTGCCAGCAGCCTCCGGACAGGGGGGAACACCGGGGAGCTGTTTTTT. This encodes CASSLRTGGNTGELFF.

This chain links TRBV6-4 with TRBJ2-7; the match to TRBD1 covers 10 bases. Unmatched junction bases numbered 7, after V lost 8 bases and J lost 0 bases. The CDR3 runs to 15 residues. The germline CDR1 and CDR2 sequences are MRHNA and SNTAGT. The CDR3 reads CASQKGQGSSYEQYF. The CDR3 DNA is TGTGCCAGCCAGAAGGGACAGGGGTCCTCCTACGAGCAGTACTTC.

The gene calls are TRBV30 and TRBJ1-2, with a tentative D call TRBD1 (6 bases). CDR1 GTSNPN and CDR2 SVGIG come from the germline V gene (reference sequence). The CDR3 is 13 amino acids. The V gene lost 5 bases and the J gene lost 3 bases, with 13 bases spanning the gap. As DNA, the CDR3 is TGTGCCTGGGATGACAGGAGTTACTATGGCTACACCTTC. Protein product: CAWDDRSYYGYTF.

This clone showed up just once. This chain joins TRBV7-2 and TRBJ2-7; 7 bases agree with TRBD1. Per the germline V gene, CDR1 is SGHTA and CDR2 is FQGNSA. J lost 1 base, V lost 5 bases, and 8 bases had no gene match. The CDR3 covers 15 residues. The chain's CDR3 is CASSPVGGLSYEQYF. The CDR3 nucleotides are TGTGCCAGCAGCCCCGTAGGGGGCCTTTCCTACGAGCAGTACTTC.

The chain uses TRBV27 and TRBJ1-1; 10 bases are shared with TRBD1. CDR1 is MNHEY, CDR2 SMNVEV, per germline (reference sequence). V gave up 5 bases and J gave up 0 bases; unmatched junction bases: 9. This CDR3 is 17 amino acids long. This CDR3 reads CASSPRTGGGMNTEAFF. CDR3 in DNA: TGTGCCAGCAGTCCCCGGACAGGGGGAGGCATGAACACTGAAGCTTTCTTT.

The chain carries TRBV6-5 and TRBJ1-6, with no clear D. This CDR3 region has 13 residues. V lost 8 bases and J 7 bases, leaving 12 bases between the germline ends. Germline V gives CDR1 MNHEY, CDR2 SVGAGI. CDR3 sequence reads: CASSVRFNSPLHF. The CDR3 region has the DNA TGTGCCAGCTCGGTGAGGTTCAATTCACCCCTCCACTTT.

J is TRBJ2-5 and V is TRBV18; TRBD1 agrees at 8 bases. CDR1 is KGHSH, CDR2 LQKENI, per germline. V lost 5 bases, J lost 1 base, and 9 bases stayed unmatched. The CDR3 is 16 residues long. The CDR3 here is CASSATGTGLQETQYF. DNA for the CDR3: TGTGCCAGCTCAGCAACCGGGACAGGCCTCCAAGAGACCCAGTACTTC.

The J gene is TRBJ1-6, the V gene TRBV9; TRBD1 might be the D (6 bases). Germline loops: CDR1 SGDLS, CDR2 YYNGEE. This CDR3 comprises 15 residues. V was clipped by 3 bases and J by 8 bases, with 15 bases between them. The chain's CDR3 is CASSGIQGWDSPLHF. As DNA, the CDR3 is TGTGCCAGCAGCGGAATACAGGGATGGGATTCACCCCTCCACTTT.

The rearrangement joins TRBV15 to TRBJ1-1; D not resolved. From germline, CDR1 is LNHNV and CDR2 YYDKDF (reference sequence). The V end lost 5 bases, the J end lost 1 base, and 11 bases lay between the germline ends. This CDR3 is built from 14 residues. The DNA of the CDR3 is TGTGCCACCAGCGTAATGTTGTCGAACACTGAAGCTTTCTTT. This codes for CATSVMLSNTEAFF.

The rearrangement uses TRBV9 and TRBJ2-3; 8 positions agree with TRBD2. CDR1 and CDR2 from the germline V gene are SGDLS and YYNGEE. The CDR3 sequence is 16 residues long. After removal of 2 bases from V and 6 bases from J, the junction contained 11 bases not matched to a gene. As DNA, the CDR3 is TGTGCCAGCAGCGTTAGTCCCGGGACTAGGGTTGATACGCAGTATTTT. It is translated as CASSVSPGTRVDTQYF.

This clone was counted once. This chain joins TRBV7-9 and TRBJ1-5; 12 nucleotides agree with TRBD1. Germline V gene lookup returns CDR1 SEHNR and CDR2 FQNEAQ (reference sequence). The CDR3 totals 17 residues. V was clipped by 5 bases and J by 2 bases; unmatched bases: 7. The CDR3 protein is CASSQWDRGHGNQPQHF. CDR3 in DNA: TGTGCCAGCAGCCAATGGGACAGGGGGCATGGCAATCAGCCCCAGCATTTT.

The chain couples TRBV7-6 to TRBJ1-1; a possible D gene is TRBD1 (5 bases). V gave up 5 bases and J gave up 0 bases, with 13 bases separating them. Germline assignment: CDR1 SGHVS and CDR2 FNYEAQ. The CDR3 sequence is 15 residues long. CDR3 amino acids: CASSAQQDLNTEAFF. In DNA, the CDR3 is TGTGCCAGCAGCGCTCAACAGGACCTGAACACTGAAGCTTTCTTT.